This T cell receptor (beta chain) was sequenced for a study of T-cell memory formation after mild COVID-19. Overall study: Most TCR clusters belonged to a single donor.

Study-level points and caveats: While clones contracting from day 15 to 85 were balanced between CD4 and CD8, later expanders leaned CD4+. Clonal second-wave expansions that peaked on day 37 had unconfirmed SARS-CoV-2 specificity.

This clonotype was counted a few times. Its specificity is unknown. The CDR3 is made up of 14 amino acids. Per the germline V gene, CDR1 is MNHNY and CDR2 is SVGAGI (reference sequence). Unmatched junction bases numbered 4, after V lost 2 bases and J lost 4 bases. 5'RACE primed at constant segments yielded TCR alpha and TCR beta cDNA libraries bearing sample barcodes and UMIs. Via MiXCR, TCRdb re-called the 5' RACE reads, giving one row per CDR3 protein. The sample shows more than 100,000 distinct CDR3 sequences, about 18% of them seen only once. This sequence originates from a man younger than 30 who had mild COVID-19 (a few samples of this study predate the infection). Cell type and time point are not known. V is TRBV6-6 and J is TRBJ1-2, with 7 bases aligning to TRBD1. The sequenced sample consisted of PBMCs or a T cell subset sorted from them (not recorded which). CDR3 region: CASSYEGAVYGYTF. The CDR3 DNA reads as TGTGCCAGCAGTTACGAGGGGGCCGTCTATGGCTACACCTTC.